The entry below describes one T cell receptor (beta chain). The target of this receptor is not known. No quality values exist for individual bases; no much larger clone is one base distant. Each collaborating institution followed its own protocols to collect whole blood in K2EDTA tubes. For TCRbeta analysis, collaborator samples were shipped as frozen whole blood, as isolated PBMCs, or as DNA extracted from either sample type. The immunoSEQ Assay, a bias-controlled multiplex PCR, was used to amplify TCRbeta CDR3 regions from genomic DNA. The authors processed their data as follows. The number of nucleated cells in each sample was estimated by amplification of reference gene primers within the assay. To quantify the absolute abundance of each unique TCRbeta CDR3 rearrangement, sequence reads were collapsed and filtered. For each sample, productive Simpson clonality was calculated as the square root of Simpson's diversity index over productive rearrangements. TCRdb obtained this table from immuneACCESS and retained in-frame rearrangements with V and J assigned. These tables miss some clones; where compared with another copy, unresolved V genes account for less than half of the shortfall, and the remainder is unexplained. The V and J calls and the clone size are those of that table, but D and trimming were determined from the DNA. This sample holds 60,000 to 85,000 clones; 70% to 75% were observed only once. 21% of the sample is taken by the ten largest.

The data originate from a study of blood T cell repertoires in COVID-19 (dated by TCRdb to the early 2020s). For the wider study: Samples from collaborators originated in the United States, Italy and Spain and spanned both the acute and convalescent phases of COVID-19. The prospective study material was composed of cDNA or gDNA derived from T cells, B-cell-depleted T cells, or PBMCs. Where HLA class I and class II types were available, the types were taken from metadata supplied by the sample provider, not from assay-based typing. The dataset comprised deeply sampled blood TCRbeta repertoires from subjects exposed to, actively infected with, or recovered from COVID-19. Sample metadata almost always included a de-identified subject ID, COVID-19 status, age in years and sex. Samples came from the ongoing ImmuneRACE study (first 160 participants) plus 1,254 subjects from 6 global collaborators. A freely available public database, intended as a resource for researchers studying the immune response to SARS-CoV-2, is where the repertoires were released. Results and caveats for the whole study, not just this receptor: The quantity of clinical and demographic metadata differed by source and by participant and was supplied without curation.

For CDR1 and CDR2, the germline V gene (reference sequence) lists LGHDT and YNNKEL. The cysteine opens and the phenylalanine closes a CDR3 of 16 amino acids. Of all the DNA, just the CDR3 is kept, 48 bases in frame from base 1. V and J are truncated by 3 bases and 7 bases respectively, leaving an intervening sequence of 16 bases. Sequencing was carried out using peripheral blood. The TCR originated in a man between 65 and 85 years old with acute or convalescent COVID-19. The rearranged segments are TRBV3-1 (or the pseudogene TRBV3-2) and TRBJ1-6, and possibly TRBD1, on 5 matching bases. The nucleotide sequence reads as follows: TGTGCCAGCAGCCATCATGGGGGGGTGGGGAATTCACCCCTCCACTTT. Its translation reads: CASSHHGGVGNSPLHF.